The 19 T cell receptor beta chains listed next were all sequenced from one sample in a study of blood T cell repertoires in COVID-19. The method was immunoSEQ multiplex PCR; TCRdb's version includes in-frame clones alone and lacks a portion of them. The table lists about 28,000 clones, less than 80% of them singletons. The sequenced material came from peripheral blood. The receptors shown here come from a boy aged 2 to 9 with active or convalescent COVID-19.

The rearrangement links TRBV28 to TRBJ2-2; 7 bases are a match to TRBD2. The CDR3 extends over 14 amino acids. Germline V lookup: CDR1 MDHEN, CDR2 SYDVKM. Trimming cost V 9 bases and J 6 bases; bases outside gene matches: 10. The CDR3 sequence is CASLSGTRAGELFF. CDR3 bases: TGTGCCAGTTTGAGCGGGACGAGGGCCGGGGAGCTGTTTTTT.

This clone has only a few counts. The CDR3 loop is CASSLNPEVETQYF. The CDR3 bases are TGTGCCAGCAGCCTCAACCCAGAGGTAGAGACCCAGTACTTC. The rearrangement uses TRBV6-5 and TRBJ2-5; no definite D call. Germline values: CDR1 MNHEY, CDR2 SVGAGI. With 6 bases removed from V and 4 bases from J, the gap between germline ends came to 15 bases. The length of the CDR3 is 14 residues.

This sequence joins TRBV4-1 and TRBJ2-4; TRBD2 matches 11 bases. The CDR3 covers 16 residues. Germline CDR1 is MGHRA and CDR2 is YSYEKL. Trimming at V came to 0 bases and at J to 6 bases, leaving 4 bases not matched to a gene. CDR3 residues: CASSQETGLAANIQYF. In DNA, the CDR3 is TGCGCCAGCAGCCAAGAAACGGGACTAGCGGCAAACATTCAGTACTTC.

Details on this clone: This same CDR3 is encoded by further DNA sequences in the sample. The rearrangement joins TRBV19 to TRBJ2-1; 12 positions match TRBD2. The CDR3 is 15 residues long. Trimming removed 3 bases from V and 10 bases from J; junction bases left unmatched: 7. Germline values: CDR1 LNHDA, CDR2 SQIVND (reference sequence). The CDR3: CASSIGLAGGREQFF. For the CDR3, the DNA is TGTGCCAGTAGTATCGGGCTAGCGGGAGGGCGAGAGCAGTTCTTC.

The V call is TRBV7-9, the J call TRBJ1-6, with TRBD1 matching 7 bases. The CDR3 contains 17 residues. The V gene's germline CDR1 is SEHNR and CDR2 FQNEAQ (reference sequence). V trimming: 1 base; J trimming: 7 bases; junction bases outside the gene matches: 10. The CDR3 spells CASSLGQGWAANSPLHF. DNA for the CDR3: TGTGCCAGCAGCTTAGGACAGGGATGGGCCGCGAATTCACCCCTCCACTTT.

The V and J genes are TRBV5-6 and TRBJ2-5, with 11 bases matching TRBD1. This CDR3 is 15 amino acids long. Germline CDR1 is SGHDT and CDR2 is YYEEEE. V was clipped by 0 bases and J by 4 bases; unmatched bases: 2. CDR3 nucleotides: TGTGCCAGCAGCTTGGCGGGGACAGGGGGAGAGACCCAGTACTTC. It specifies CASSLAGTGGETQYF.

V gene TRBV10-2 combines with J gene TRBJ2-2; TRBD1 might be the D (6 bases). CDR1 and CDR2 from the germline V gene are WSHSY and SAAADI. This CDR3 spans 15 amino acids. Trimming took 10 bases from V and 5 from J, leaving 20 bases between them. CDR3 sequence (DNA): TGCGCCATCTCTTCCCCACAGGGAGTTACCGGGGAGCTGTTTTTT. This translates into CAISSPQGVTGELFF.

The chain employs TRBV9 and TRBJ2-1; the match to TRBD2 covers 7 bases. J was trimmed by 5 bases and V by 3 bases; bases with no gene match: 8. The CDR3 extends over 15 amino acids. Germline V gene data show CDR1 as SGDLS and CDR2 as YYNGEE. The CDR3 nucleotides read TGTGCCAGCAGCGGGGCAGCGGGGCGGGACAATGAGCAGTTCTTC. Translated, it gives CASSGAAGRDNEQFF.

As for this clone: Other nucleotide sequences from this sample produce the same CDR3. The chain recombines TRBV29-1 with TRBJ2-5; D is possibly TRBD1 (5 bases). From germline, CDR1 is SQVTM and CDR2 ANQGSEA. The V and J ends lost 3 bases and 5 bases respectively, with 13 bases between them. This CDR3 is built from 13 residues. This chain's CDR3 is CSVEGQGGETQYF. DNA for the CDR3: TGCAGCGTTGAGGGGCAGGGTGGCGAGACCCAGTACTTC. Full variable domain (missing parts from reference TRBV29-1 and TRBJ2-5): SAVISQKPSRDICQRGTSLTIQCQVDSQVTMMFWYRQQPGQSLTLIATANQGSEATYESGFVIDKFPISRPNLTFSTLTVSNMSPEDSSIYLCSVEGQGGETQYFGPGTRLLVL.

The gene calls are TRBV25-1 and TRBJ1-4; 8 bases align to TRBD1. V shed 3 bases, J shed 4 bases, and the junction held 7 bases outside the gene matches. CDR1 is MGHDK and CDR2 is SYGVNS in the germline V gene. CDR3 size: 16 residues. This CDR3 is CASSDPRGLGNEKLFF. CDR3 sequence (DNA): TGTGCCAGCAGTGATCCCAGGGGGCTTGGTAATGAAAAACTGTTTTTT.

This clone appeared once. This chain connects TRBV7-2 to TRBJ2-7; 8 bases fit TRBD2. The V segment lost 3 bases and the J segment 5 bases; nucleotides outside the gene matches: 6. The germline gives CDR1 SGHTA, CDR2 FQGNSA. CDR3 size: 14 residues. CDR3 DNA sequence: TGTGCCAGCAGCTTTGGGGCGGGAGGCCACGAGCAGTACTTC. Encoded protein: CASSFGAGGHEQYF.

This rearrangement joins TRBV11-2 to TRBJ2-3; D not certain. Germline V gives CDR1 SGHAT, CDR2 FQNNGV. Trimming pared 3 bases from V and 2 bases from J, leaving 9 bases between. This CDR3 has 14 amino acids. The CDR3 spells CASSFMAPTDTQYF. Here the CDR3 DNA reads TGTGCCAGCAGCTTTATGGCTCCCACAGATACGCAGTATTTT.

CDR3 protein: CASSLQGNQPQHF. The CDR3 nucleotides read TGTGCCAGCAGCCTACAGGGGAATCAGCCCCAGCATTTT. The chain carries TRBV27 and TRBJ1-5; 7 nucleotides line up with TRBD1. CDR1 MNHEY and CDR2 SMNVEV come from the germline V gene (reference sequence). This CDR3 comprises 13 residues. Trimming removed 6 bases from V and 4 bases from J; junction bases left unmatched: 3.

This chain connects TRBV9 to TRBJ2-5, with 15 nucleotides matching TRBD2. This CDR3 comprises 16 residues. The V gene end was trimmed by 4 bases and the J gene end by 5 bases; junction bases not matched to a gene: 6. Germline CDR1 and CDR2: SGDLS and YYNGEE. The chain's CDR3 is CASSQGLAGGRETQYF. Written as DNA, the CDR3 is TGTGCCAGCAGCCAAGGACTAGCGGGGGGGCGGGAGACCCAGTACTTC.

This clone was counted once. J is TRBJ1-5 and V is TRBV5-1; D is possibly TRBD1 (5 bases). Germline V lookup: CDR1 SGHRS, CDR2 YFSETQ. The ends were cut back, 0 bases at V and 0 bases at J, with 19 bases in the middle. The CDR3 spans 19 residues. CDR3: CASSLGDSRRRYSNQPQHF. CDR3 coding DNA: TGCGCCAGCAGCTTGGGGGACTCCAGAAGGAGATATAGCAATCAGCCCCAGCATTTT.

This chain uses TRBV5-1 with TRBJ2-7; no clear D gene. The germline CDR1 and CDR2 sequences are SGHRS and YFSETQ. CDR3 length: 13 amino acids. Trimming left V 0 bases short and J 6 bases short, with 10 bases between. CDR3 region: CASSLGQNVEQYF. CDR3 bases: TGCGCCAGCAGCTTGGGGCAGAACGTCGAGCAGTACTTC.

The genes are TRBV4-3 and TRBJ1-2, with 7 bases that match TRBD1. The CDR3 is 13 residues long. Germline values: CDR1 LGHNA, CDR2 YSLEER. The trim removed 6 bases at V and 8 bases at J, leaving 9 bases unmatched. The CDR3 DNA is TGCGCCAGCAGTTTAGACAGGGTCGGAGGCTACACCTTC. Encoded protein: CASSLDRVGGYTF.

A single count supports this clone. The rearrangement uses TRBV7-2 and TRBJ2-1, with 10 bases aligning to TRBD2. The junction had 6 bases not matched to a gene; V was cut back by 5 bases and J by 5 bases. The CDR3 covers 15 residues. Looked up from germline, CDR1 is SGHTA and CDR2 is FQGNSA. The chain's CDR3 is CASSRQAGGDNEQFF. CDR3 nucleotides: TGTGCCAGCAGCAGACAAGCGGGAGGGGACAATGAGCAGTTCTTC. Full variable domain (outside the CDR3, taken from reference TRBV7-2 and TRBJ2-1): GAGVSQSPSNKVTEKGKDVELRCDPISGHTALYWYRQSLGQGLEFLIYFQGNSAPDKSGLPSDRFSAERTGGSVSTLTIQRTQQEDSAVYLCASSRQAGGDNEQFFGPGTRLTVL.

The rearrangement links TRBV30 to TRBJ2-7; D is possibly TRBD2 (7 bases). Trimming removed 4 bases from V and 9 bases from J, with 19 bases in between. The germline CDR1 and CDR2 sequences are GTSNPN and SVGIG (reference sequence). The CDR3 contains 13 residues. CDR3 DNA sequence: TGTGCCTGGATGGTTACGGGGGGCCAAAGGCAGTACTTC. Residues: CAWMVTGGQRQYF. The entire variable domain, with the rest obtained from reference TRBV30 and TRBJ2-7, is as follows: SQTIHQWPATLVQPVGSPLSLECTVEGTSNPNLYWYRQAAGRGLQLLFYSVGIGQISSEVPQNLSASRPQDRQFILSSKKLLLSDSGFYLCAWMVTGGQRQYFGPGTRLTVT.